What follows is one TCR beta chain and its context. The antigen remains unidentified. This sample stems from a study of breast tumors, draining lymph nodes, adjacent tissues. Study-level results: Most tumor T cells seemingly derive from lymph node, then expand in tumor. Compared with lymph nodes, tumors were less diverse; compared with nontumor tissue, more. Tumor and nontumor repertoires were significantly more similar in luminal-like than in basal-like breast cancer. Data only fit, rather than demonstrated, lymph node origin of most tumor T cells.

CDR1 MNHEY and CDR2 SMNVEV come from the germline V gene (reference sequence). The CDR3 is 12 amino acids. V lost 6 bases and J lost 2, with 7 bases in between. TCRdb recomputed calls from the multiplex PCR reads with MiXCR, one row per CDR3 protein. The sample consists of fewer than 150,000 distinct CDR3 sequences, about 20% of them appearing once. The lymph nodes were axillary draining lymph nodes from breast cancer patients. The rearrangement joins TRBV27 to TRBJ2-5, with D maybe TRBD1 (5 bases). The origin of this receptor is a female donor with breast cancer. Some clones in this sample may be carry-over from other donors' samples. Sequencing used axillary lymph node tissue. Here the CDR3 reads CASSRTQETQYF. The CDR3 nucleotides read TGTGCCAGCAGCCGGACACAAGAGACCCAGTACTTC.